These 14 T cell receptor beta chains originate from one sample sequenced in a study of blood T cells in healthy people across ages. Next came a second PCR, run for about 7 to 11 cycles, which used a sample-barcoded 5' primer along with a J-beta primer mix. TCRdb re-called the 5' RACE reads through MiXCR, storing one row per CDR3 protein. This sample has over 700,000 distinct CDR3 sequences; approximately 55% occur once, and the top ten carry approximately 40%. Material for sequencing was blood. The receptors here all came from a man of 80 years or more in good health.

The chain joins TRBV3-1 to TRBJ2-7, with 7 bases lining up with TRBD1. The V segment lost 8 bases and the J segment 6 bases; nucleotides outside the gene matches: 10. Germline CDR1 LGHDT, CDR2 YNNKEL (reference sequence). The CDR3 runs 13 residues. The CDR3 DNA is TGTGCCAGCGGCGCAGGGGGTACTGGCGAGCAGTACTTC. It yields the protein CASGAGGTGEQYF.

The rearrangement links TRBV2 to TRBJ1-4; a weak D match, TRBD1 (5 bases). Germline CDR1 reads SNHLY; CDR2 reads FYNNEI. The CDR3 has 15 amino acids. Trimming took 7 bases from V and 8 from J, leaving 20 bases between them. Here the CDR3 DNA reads TGTGCCAGCATCCCGCGGGCAGGAGGGGACGAAAAACTGTTTTTT. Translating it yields CASIPRAGGDEKLFF.

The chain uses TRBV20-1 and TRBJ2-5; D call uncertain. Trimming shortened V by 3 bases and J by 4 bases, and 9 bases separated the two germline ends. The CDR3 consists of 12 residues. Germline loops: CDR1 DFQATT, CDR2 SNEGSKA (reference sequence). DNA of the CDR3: TGCAGTGCTAGTCGAGTCCCAGAGACCCAGTACTTC. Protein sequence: CSASRVPETQYF.

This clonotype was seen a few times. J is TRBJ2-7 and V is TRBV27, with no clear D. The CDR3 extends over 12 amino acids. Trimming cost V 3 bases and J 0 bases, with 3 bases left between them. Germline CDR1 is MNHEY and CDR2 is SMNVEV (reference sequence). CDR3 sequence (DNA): TGTGCCAGCAGTTTCCTCTCCTACGAGCAGTACTTC. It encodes CASSFLSYEQYF.

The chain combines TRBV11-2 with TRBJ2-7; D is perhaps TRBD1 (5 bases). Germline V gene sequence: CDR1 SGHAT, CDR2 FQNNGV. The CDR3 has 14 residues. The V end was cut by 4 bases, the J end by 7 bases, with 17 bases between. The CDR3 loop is CASSYRALDNEQYF. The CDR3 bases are TGTGCCAGCAGCTACCGGGCTTTGGACAATGAGCAGTACTTC.

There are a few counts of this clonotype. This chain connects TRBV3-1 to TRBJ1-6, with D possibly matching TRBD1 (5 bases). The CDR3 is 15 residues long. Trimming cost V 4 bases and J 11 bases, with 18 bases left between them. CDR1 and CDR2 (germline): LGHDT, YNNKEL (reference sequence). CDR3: CASSLQGHPDAPLHF. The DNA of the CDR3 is TGTGCCAGCAGCCTCCAAGGACACCCGGATGCACCCCTCCACTTT.

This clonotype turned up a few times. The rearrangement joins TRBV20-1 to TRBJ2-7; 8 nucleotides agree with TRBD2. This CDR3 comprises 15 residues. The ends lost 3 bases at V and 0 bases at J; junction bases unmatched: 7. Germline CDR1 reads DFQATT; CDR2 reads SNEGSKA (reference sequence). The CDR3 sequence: CSASKAGVSSYEQYF. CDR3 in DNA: TGCAGTGCTAGTAAAGCGGGAGTCAGCTCCTACGAGCAGTACTTC.

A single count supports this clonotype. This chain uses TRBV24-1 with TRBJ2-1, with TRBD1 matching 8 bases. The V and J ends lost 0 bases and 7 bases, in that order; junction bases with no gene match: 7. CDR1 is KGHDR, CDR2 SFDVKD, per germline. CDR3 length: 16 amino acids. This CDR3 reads CATSDLGQGAINEQFF. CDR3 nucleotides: TGTGCCACCAGTGATTTGGGGCAGGGGGCTATTAATGAGCAGTTCTTC.

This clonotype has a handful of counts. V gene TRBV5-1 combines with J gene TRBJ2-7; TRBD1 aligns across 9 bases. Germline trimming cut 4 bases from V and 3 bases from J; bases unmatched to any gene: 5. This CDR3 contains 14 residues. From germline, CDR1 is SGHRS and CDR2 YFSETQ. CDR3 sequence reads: CASSPGQGLYEQYF. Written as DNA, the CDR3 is TGCGCCAGCAGCCCGGGACAGGGCCTCTACGAGCAGTACTTC.

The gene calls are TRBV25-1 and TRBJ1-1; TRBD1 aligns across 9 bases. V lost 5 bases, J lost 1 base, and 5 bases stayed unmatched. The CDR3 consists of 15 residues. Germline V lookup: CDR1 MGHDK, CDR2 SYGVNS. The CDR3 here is CASSRTGVSNTEAFF. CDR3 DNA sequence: TGTGCCAGCAGTCGGACAGGGGTCTCGAACACTGAAGCTTTCTTT.

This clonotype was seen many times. Here the CDR3 reads CASSKGTSERHRYAYF. In DNA, the CDR3 is TGTGCCAGCAGTAAGGGGACTAGCGAGCGGCACAGATACGCGTATTTT. The rearrangement links TRBV6-5 to TRBJ2-3, with 10 nucleotides matching TRBD2. V gave up 5 bases and J gave up 14 bases; unmatched junction bases: 19. CDR3 length: 16 residues. Germline V gives CDR1 MNHEY, CDR2 SVGAGI.

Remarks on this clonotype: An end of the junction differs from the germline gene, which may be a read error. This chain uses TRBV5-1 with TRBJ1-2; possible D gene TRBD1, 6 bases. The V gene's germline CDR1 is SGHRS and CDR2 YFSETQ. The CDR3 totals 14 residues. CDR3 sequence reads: CASSTAGTHNGHTF. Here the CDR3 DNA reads TGCGCCAGCAGCACCGCCGGGACACATAATGGCCACACCTTC.

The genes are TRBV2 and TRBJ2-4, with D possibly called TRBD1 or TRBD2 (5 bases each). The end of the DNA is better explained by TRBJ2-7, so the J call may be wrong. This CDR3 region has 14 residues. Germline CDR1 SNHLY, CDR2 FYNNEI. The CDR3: CASRGDALTYEQYF. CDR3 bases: TGTGCCAGCAGAGGGGACGCGCTTACCTACGAGCAGTACTTC.

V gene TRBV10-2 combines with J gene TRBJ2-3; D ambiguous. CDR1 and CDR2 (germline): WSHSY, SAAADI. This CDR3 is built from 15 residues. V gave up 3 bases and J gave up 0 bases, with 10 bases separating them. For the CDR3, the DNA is TGCGCCAGCAGTGATAATTGGCGGAGCACAGATACGCAGTATTTT. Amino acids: CASSDNWRSTDTQYF.